The entry below describes one TCR beta chain. The antigen is undetermined. Libraries were prepared by immunoSEQ multiplex PCR; TCRdb keeps only in-frame clonotypes and omits some of them. The sample comprises some 19,000 clones, about 91% of which are singletons, and about 1.5% rests with the top ten. Genomic DNA came from blood regulatory T cells gated CD4+ CD25-high CD127-low. This record comes from a study of regulatory and conventional T cells in RAG deficiency. Study results and caveats: Patient subsets had shorter CDR3s; Omenn Treg-Tconv overlap exceeded 85%. Compared with controls, unique Treg TCR beta sequences dropped about 97-fold in Omenn syndrome and CID/AS.

From germline, CDR1 is ENHRY and CDR2 SYGVKD. There are 18 residues in the CDR3. V gave up 0 bases and J gave up 5 bases; unmatched junction bases: 12. This sample also appeared in a second study, on regulatory T cells. According to that study: The PCR used 52 TRBV and 13 TRBJ primers. Skewed V and J usage and few unique V-J pairs marked patient repertoires, most in Tregs.

The chain carries TRBV10-3 and TRBJ2-2; TRBD2 matches 7 bases. The sequenced material came from Tregs sorted from blood. The source of this sequence is a human donor in good health. DNA of the CDR3: TGTGCCATCAGTGAGTCGATAGGTATAGCGGGTGGAACCGGGGAGCTGTTTTTT. Protein: CAISESIGIAGGTGELFF.